This entry lists 7 T cell receptor beta chains sequenced from one sample in a study of glioma-infiltrating T cells after dendritic cell vaccination. Method: immunoSEQ multiplex PCR; TCRdb's copy keeps in-frame clones and lacks some. In the table there are some 90,000 clones, approximately 80% of which are singletons. Described time point: after dendritic cell vaccination, including at tumor progression/relapse. The starting material was blood, obtained after dendritic cell vaccination. These receptors originate from a human donor with glioblastoma.

V gene TRBV18 combines with J gene TRBJ1-1; TRBD1 might be the D (5 bases). This CDR3 region has 16 residues. Trimming shortened V by 2 bases and J by 3 bases, and 16 bases separated the two germline ends. Germline V gene data show CDR1 as KGHSH and CDR2 as LQKENI. In nucleotides, the CDR3 is TGTGCCAGCTCACCAGGGGAGGGGAAATTGGACACTGAAGCTTTCTTT. This encodes CASSPGEGKLDTEAFF. The full variable domain, its missing parts supplied by reference TRBV18 and TRBJ1-1, is NAGVMQNPRHLVRRRGQEARLRCSPMKGHSHVYWYRQLPEEGLKFMVYLQKENIIDESGMPKERFSAEFPKEGPSILRIQQVVRGDSAAYFCASSPGEGKLDTEAFFGQGTRLTVV.

The rearrangement joins TRBV5-1 to TRBJ2-7, with TRBD2 matching 10 bases. The CDR3 is 15 residues long. The trim removed 4 bases at V and 4 bases at J, leaving 8 bases unmatched. CDR1 SGHRS and CDR2 YFSETQ come from the germline V gene. The CDR3, as DNA: TGCGCCAGCAGCCTGACTAGCGGGTTAGCGTACGAGCAGTACGTC. Its translation: CASSLTSGLAYEQYV.

The chain links TRBV6-6 to TRBJ2-3, with TRBD1 as a possible D gene (5 bases). CDR3 size: 16 residues. Trimming shortened V by 2 bases and J by 0 bases, and 12 bases separated the two germline ends. CDR1 is MNHNY, CDR2 SVGAGI, per germline (reference sequence). The CDR3 spells CASSYGAGLSTDTQYF. The CDR3, as DNA: TGTGCCAGCAGTTACGGGGCAGGGTTAAGCACAGATACGCAGTATTTT.

The chain uses TRBV5-6 and TRBJ2-5; 8 bases agree with TRBD2. V shed 4 bases and J 5 bases; nucleotides not matched to a gene: 10. This CDR3 spans 15 amino acids. Looked up from germline, CDR1 is SGHDT and CDR2 is YYEEEE. The CDR3 region has the DNA TGTGCCAGCAGCCTCACCGGGAGGGCCATGGAGACCCAGTACTTC. Its protein is CASSLTGRAMETQYF.

This chain joins TRBV11-2 and TRBJ2-3, with 8 bases fitting TRBD2. This CDR3 has 14 amino acids. The V gene end was trimmed by 7 bases and the J gene end by 3 bases; junction bases not matched to a gene: 6. Germline values: CDR1 SGHAT, CDR2 FQNNGV. CDR3: CASNSGTETDTQYF. In DNA form, the CDR3 reads TGTGCCAGCAATAGCGGGACTGAGACAGATACGCAGTATTTT.

The J gene is TRBJ2-4, the V gene TRBV7-2; D is unresolved. The CDR3 is 15 amino acids. V was trimmed by 1 base and J by 0 bases, leaving 7 bases between them. The germline CDR1 and CDR2 sequences are SGHTA and FQGNSA. The CDR3 loop reads CASSLVSGAKNIQYF. For the CDR3, the DNA is TGTGCCAGCAGCTTAGTGTCCGGAGCCAAAAACATTCAGTACTTC.

The J gene is TRBJ1-2, the V gene TRBV11-2, with 10 bases fitting TRBD1. V trimming: 7 bases; J trimming: 5 bases; junction bases outside the gene matches: 22. This CDR3 contains 19 residues. Germline CDR1 reads SGHAT; CDR2 reads FQNNGV. CDR3 sequence: CASTPIGTGVRAAGYGYTF. The CDR3 DNA reads TGTGCCAGCACCCCCATTGGGACAGGGGTTAGGGCCGCGGGGTATGGCTACACCTTC.